This T cell receptor (beta chain) stems from a study of human T cells and chemical hapten exposure. Across the study: Variation in per-sample TCR yields came mainly from small pooled library volume differences. Study-wide results and limits: Alopecia was present in the donors, so their immune response may differ from healthy people's.

The sample's time point: patch test 1, 2 weeks after DPC sensitization. Noted treatment: therapeutic diphenylcyclopropenone sensitization with weekly scalp DPC. The authors' processing: Sampled TCR counts reached a median of roughly 100,000 per sample, with values ranging from roughly 20,000 to 700,000. Using its own MiXCR run on the RACE reads, TCRdb lists one record per CDR3 protein. It is TCRdb's table, rather than the study itself, that gives the V and J calls and clone size. The sample includes nearly 80,000 distinct CDR3 sequences, 10% to 13% of them seen just once. On this clonotype itself: Its antigen is unidentified.

This CDR3 spans 15 amino acids. V trimming: 8 bases; J trimming: 5 bases; junction bases outside the gene matches: 9. This TCR came from a woman aged 45 to 65 with alopecia areata. Some clones in this sample may be carry-over from other donors' samples. The material sequenced was whole blood, taken in connection with sensitization to the hapten diphenylcyclopropenone (DPC). This sequence joins TRBV12-3 or TRBV12-4 and TRBJ1-5, with 10 bases matching TRBD1. In nucleotides, the CDR3 is TGTGCCAGCGGCCTTAGGACAGGGGGTTATCAGCCCCAGCATTTT. Protein: CASGLRTGGYQPQHF.